This record looks at one T cell receptor (beta chain) sequence and its context. A read error may account for a junction end that differs from germline. In the source study's methods: For nucleated cells, counts were estimated from reference gene primer amplification. Here immunoSEQ multiplex PCR was the method, and the copy in TCRdb shows in-frame clones only, minus some. V, J and clone size reflect that table, while D and trimming were determined from the DNA. The sample has tens of thousands of clones; around 67% are singletons. The data were obtained in a study of blood T cell repertoires in COVID-19. Study in general: The study drew acute and convalescent COVID-19 samples from the United States, Italy and Spain. Nucleic acid was either cDNA or gDNA, and it came from T cells, B-cell-depleted T cells, or PBMCs.

The sample was peripheral blood. This sequence was found in a human donor in a cohort sampled during active COVID-19.

The CDR3 is CATTQAPNSPLRF. The CDR3 nucleotides read TGTGCCACCACACAGGCGCCGAATTCACCCCTCCGCTTT. V is TRBV19 and J is TRBJ1-6; D perhaps matches TRBD1 (5 bases). Germline CDR1 LNHDA, CDR2 SQIVND (reference sequence). This CDR3 has 13 amino acids.